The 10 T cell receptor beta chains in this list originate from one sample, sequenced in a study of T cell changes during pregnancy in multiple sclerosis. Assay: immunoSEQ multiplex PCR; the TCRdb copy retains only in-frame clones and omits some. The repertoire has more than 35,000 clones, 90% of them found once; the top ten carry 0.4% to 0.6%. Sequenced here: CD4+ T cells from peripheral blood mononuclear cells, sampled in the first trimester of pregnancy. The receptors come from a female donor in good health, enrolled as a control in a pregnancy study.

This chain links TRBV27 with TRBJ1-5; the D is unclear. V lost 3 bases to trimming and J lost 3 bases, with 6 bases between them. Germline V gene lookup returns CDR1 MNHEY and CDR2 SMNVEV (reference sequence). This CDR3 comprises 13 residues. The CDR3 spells CASSFGNNQPQHF. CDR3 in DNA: TGTGCCAGCAGTTTCGGGAACAATCAGCCCCAGCATTTT.

CDR3 amino acids: CASSLKARGEQYF. The CDR3 DNA follows: TGTGCCAGCAGTCTAAAGGCCCGGGGCGAGCAGTACTTC. The chain uses TRBV27 and TRBJ2-7, with D perhaps matching TRBD2 (5 bases). The CDR3 totals 13 residues. Trimming took off 5 bases at V and 6 bases at J, with 14 bases between the two ends. CDR1 is MNHEY and CDR2 is SMNVEV in the germline V gene (reference sequence).

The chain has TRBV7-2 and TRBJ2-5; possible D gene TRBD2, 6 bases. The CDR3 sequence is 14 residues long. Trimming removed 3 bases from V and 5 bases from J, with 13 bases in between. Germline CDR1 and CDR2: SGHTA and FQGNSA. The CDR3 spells CASSFFGGAETQYF. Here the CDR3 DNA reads TGTGCCAGCAGCTTCTTCGGGGGAGCGGAGACCCAGTACTTC.

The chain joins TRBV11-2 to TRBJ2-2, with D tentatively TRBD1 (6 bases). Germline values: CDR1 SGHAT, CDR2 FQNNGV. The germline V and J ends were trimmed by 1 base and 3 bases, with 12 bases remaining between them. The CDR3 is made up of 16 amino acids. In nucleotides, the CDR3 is TGTGCCAGCAGCTTAGGCCAGGGGTTAGACACCGGGGAGCTGTTTTTT. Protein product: CASSLGQGLDTGELFF.

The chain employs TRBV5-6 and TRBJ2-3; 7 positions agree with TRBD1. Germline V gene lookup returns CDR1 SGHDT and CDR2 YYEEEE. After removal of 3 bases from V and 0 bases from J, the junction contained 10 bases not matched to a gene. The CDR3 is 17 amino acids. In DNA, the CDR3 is TGTGCCAGCAGCTCTACCCCCGGGACAGTTAGCACAGATACGCAGTATTTT. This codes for CASSSTPGTVSTDTQYF.

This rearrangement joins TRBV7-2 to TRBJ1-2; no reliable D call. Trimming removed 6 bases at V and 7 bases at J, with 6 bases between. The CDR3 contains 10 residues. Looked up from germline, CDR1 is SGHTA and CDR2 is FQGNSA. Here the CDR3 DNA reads TGTGCCAGCAGTTCCTTTGGCTACACCTTC. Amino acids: CASSSFGYTF. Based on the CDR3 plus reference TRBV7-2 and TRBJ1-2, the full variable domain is GAGVSQSPSNKVTEKGKDVELRCDPISGHTALYWYRQSLGQGLEFLIYFQGNSAPDKSGLPSDRFSAERTGGSVSTLTIQRTQQEDSAVYLCASSSFGYTFGSGTRLTVV.

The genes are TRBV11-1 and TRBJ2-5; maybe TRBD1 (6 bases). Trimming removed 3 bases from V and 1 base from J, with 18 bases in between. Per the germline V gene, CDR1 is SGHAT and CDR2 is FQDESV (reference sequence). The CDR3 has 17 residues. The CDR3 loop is CASSFRLDSSLQETQYF. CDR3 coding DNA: TGTGCCAGCAGCTTTCGCTTGGACAGTTCCCTCCAAGAGACCCAGTACTTC.

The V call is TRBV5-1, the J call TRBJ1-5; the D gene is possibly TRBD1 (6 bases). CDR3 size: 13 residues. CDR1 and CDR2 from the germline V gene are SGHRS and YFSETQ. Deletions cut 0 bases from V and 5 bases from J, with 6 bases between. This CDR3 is CASSLGTDQPQHF. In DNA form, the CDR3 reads TGCGCCAGCAGCTTGGGGACAGATCAGCCCCAGCATTTT. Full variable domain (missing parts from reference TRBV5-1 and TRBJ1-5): KAGVTQTPRYLIKTRGQQVTLSCSPISGHRSVSWYQQTPGQGLQFLFEYFSETQRNKGNFPGRFSGRQFSNSRSEMNVSTLELGDSALYLCASSLGTDQPQHFGDGTRLSIL.

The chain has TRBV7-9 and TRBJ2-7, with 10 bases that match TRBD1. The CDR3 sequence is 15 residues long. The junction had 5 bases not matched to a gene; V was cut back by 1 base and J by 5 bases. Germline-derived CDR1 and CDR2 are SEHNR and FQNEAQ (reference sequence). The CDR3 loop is CASSLGDRGFDEQYF. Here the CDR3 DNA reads TGTGCCAGCAGCTTAGGGGACAGGGGCTTCGACGAGCAGTACTTC.

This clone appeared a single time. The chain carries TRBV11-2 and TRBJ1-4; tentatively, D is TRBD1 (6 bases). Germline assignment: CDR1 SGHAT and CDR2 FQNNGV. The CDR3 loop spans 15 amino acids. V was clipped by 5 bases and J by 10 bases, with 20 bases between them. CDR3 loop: CASSLSGELRGKLFF. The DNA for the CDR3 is TGTGCCAGCAGCCTGTCAGGGGAACTGAGGGGAAAACTGTTTTTT.